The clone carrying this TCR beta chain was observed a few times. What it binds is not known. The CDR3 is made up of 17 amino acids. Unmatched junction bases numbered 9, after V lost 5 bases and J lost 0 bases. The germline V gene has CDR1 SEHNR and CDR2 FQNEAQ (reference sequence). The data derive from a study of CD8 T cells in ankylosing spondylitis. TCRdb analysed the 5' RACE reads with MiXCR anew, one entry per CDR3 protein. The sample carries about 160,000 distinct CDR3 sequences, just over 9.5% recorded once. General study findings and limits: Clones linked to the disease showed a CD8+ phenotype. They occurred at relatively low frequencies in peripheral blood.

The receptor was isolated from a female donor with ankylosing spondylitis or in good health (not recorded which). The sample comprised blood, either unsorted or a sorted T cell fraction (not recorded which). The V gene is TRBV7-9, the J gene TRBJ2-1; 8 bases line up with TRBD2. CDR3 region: CASSRGGAGISYNEQFF. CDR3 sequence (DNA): TGTGCCAGCAGCCGGGGGGGAGCGGGAATCTCCTACAATGAGCAGTTCTTC.